These 28 T cell receptor beta chains share one sample of origin, sequenced in a study of blood T cells in healthy people across ages. Combining a sample-barcoded 5' primer with a J-beta primer mix, a second PCR ran for 7 to 11 cycles. One entry per CDR3 protein, called by TCRdb with MiXCR from the 5' RACE reads. The sample has over a million distinct CDR3 sequences, 35% to 45% seen once. Sequenced sample: blood. These receptors were obtained from a woman in her late teens or twenties in good health.

J is TRBJ1-2 and V is TRBV6-1; weak D call: TRBD1 (6 bases). The germline gives CDR1 MNHNS, CDR2 SASEGT. The length of the CDR3 is 15 residues. With 6 bases removed from V and 6 bases from J, the gap between germline ends came to 20 bases. The DNA for the CDR3 is TGTGCCAGCAGCGGTACTCGGGGGGCTTATGATGGCTACACCTTC. Translated: CASSGTRGAYDGYTF.

The chain links TRBV6-5 to TRBJ2-7; D ambiguous. The CDR3 totals 12 residues. The germline V and J ends were trimmed by 8 bases and 3 bases, with 11 bases remaining between them. CDR1 and CDR2 from the germline V gene are MNHEY and SVGAGI. CDR3 residues: CASPLSVYEQYF. CDR3 DNA: TGTGCCAGCCCCTTGAGCGTCTACGAGCAGTACTTC.

This sequence joins TRBV20-1 and TRBJ2-3; no clear D gene. The V gene's germline CDR1 is DFQATT and CDR2 SNEGSKA (reference sequence). V was trimmed by 5 bases and J by 6 bases, leaving 9 bases between them. CDR3 length: 11 residues. The CDR3 sequence: CSARVRDTQYF. CDR3 coding DNA: TGCAGTGCTCGAGTTAGGGATACGCAGTATTTT.

Here the CDR3 reads CASSLAPDRFNGYTF. The DNA of the CDR3 is TGTGCCAGCAGCTTAGCCCCGGACAGGTTTAATGGCTACACCTTC. This chain uses TRBV11-2 with TRBJ1-2; 7 bases match TRBD1. The germline V gene encodes CDR1 SGHAT and CDR2 FQNNGV. The V and J ends lost 1 base and 6 bases, in that order; junction bases with no gene match: 8. The CDR3 runs to 15 residues.

The gene calls are TRBV28 and TRBJ2-1, with 7 bases that match TRBD1. V lost 4 bases, J lost 0 bases, and 9 bases stayed unmatched. The CDR3 spans 17 residues. Germline lookup yields CDR1 MDHEN and CDR2 SYDVKM. The CDR3 loop is CASSSTLQGSSYNEQFF. CDR3 nucleotide sequence: TGTGCCAGCAGTTCAACATTACAGGGGAGCTCCTACAATGAGCAGTTCTTC.

This clonotype was counted a few times. The rearrangement joins TRBV20-1 to TRBJ2-1; 9 bases are a match to TRBD1. Germline CDR1 is DFQATT and CDR2 is SNEGSKA (reference sequence). V shed 3 bases, J shed 6 bases, and the junction held 9 bases outside the gene matches. The CDR3 runs to 15 residues. CDR3 sequence: CSASRGQGYINEQFF. DNA of the CDR3: TGCAGTGCTAGCCGCGGACAGGGGTATATCAATGAGCAGTTCTTC.

This rearrangement joins TRBV5-1 to TRBJ2-2; D is tentatively TRBD1 or TRBD2 (5 bases each). The V gene lost 1 base and the J gene lost 5 bases, with 12 bases spanning the gap. The germline V gene has CDR1 SGHRS and CDR2 YFSETQ. The CDR3 loop spans 15 amino acids. CDR3 sequence reads: CASSLSGTSTGELFF. The CDR3 DNA reads TGCGCCAGCAGCTTGTCTGGGACCTCTACCGGGGAGCTGTTTTTT.

V gene TRBV2 combines with J gene TRBJ2-1; D might be TRBD2 (6 bases). The V end lost 3 bases, the J end lost 2 bases, and 20 bases lay between the germline ends. CDR3 size: 18 residues. Germline V CDR1 and CDR2: SNHLY, FYNNEI. Here the CDR3 DNA reads TGTGCCAGCAGTGAGCGGGACTCAATTAGGGAAGCCTACAATGAGCAGTTCTTC. Translated, it gives CASSERDSIREAYNEQFF.

This sequence joins TRBV14 and TRBJ2-5, with unresolved D. The tail of the sequence fits TRBJ2-7 better, so the J call may be wrong. Germline loops: CDR1 SGHDN, CDR2 FVKESK. The CDR3 is 14 amino acids. Here the CDR3 DNA reads TGTGCCAGCAGGGGCTCTGGGCTCTCTTACGAGCAGTACTTC. Its protein is CASRGSGLSYEQYF.

This clonotype was seen only a few times. This chain links TRBV6-1 with TRBJ1-5, with 7 bases fitting TRBD1. Trimming cost V 3 bases and J 5 bases; bases outside gene matches: 13. Germline CDR1 reads MNHNS; CDR2 reads SASEGT. The CDR3 length is 17 residues. The CDR3 spells CASSDPTDSTGYQPQHF. CDR3 coding DNA: TGTGCCAGCAGTGATCCGACGGACTCGACAGGGTATCAGCCCCAGCATTTT.

This rearrangement joins TRBV27 to TRBJ2-7; possibly TRBD2 for D (5 bases). The ends were cut back, 5 bases at V and 7 bases at J, with 12 bases in the middle. This CDR3 has 12 amino acids. Germline loops: CDR1 MNHEY, CDR2 SMNVEV (reference sequence). CDR3 sequence (DNA): TGTGCCAGCAGTCCACCCACTAGGGAGCAGTACTTC. Translated: CASSPPTREQYF.

V gene TRBV7-2 combines with J gene TRBJ2-1; TRBD2 agrees at 11 bases. The closer fit of TRBJ2-7 to the DNA end suggests the J call may be wrong. This CDR3 is built from 17 residues. Germline V lookup: CDR1 SGHTA, CDR2 FQGNSA. The CDR3 reads CASSFTSGSPPYNEQYF. In DNA, the CDR3 is TGTGCCAGCAGCTTTACTAGCGGGAGCCCCCCCTACAATGAGCAGTACTTC.

The table lists this clonotype with a few counts. This chain uses TRBV19 with TRBJ2-3, with D perhaps matching TRBD2 (7 bases). The CDR3 has 11 amino acids. CDR1 and CDR2 from the germline V gene are LNHDA and SQIVND (reference sequence). Trimming took 7 bases from V and 9 from J, leaving 11 bases between them. In DNA form, the CDR3 reads TGTGCCAGTACCGGGGGGCTCACGCAGTATTTT. It encodes CASTGGLTQYF.

This clonotype has at least ten counts. The chain is built from TRBV20-1 and TRBJ2-7, with TRBD2 matching over 7 bases. Per the germline V gene, CDR1 is DFQATT and CDR2 is SNEGSKA (reference sequence). V dropped 4 bases and J dropped 2; count of bases not matched to a gene: 2. The CDR3 sequence is 12 residues long. The CDR3 spells CSATGGAYEQYF. The CDR3 DNA is TGCAGTGCTACTGGGGGGGCCTACGAGCAGTACTTC.

This clonotype was seen a few times. The chain employs TRBV28 and TRBJ2-1, with D uncertain. CDR1 and CDR2 (germline): MDHEN, SYDVKM. The ends were cut back, 8 bases at V and 1 base at J, with 9 bases in the middle. CDR3 length equals 13 residues. The CDR3 reads CASSDESYNEQFF. The CDR3 DNA is TGTGCCAGCTCGGATGAGTCCTACAATGAGCAGTTCTTC.

This clonotype appeared many times. The chain combines TRBV29-1 with TRBJ1-2, with 7 bases aligning to TRBD1. Germline V gene data show CDR1 as SQVTM and CDR2 as ANQGSEA. The J segment lost 8 bases and the V segment lost 4 bases, leaving 7 bases of the junction unmatched. The CDR3 sequence is 12 residues long. Written as DNA, the CDR3 is TGCAGCGTTGGACAGGGCGGAGGCGGCTACACCTTC. This gives the protein CSVGQGGGGYTF.

CDR3 nucleotides: TGTGCCAGCTCACCCTCACTAGACAATGAGCAGTTCTTC. It specifies CASSPSLDNEQFF. The chain links TRBV18 to TRBJ2-1; D perhaps matches TRBD2 (5 bases). This CDR3 contains 13 residues. Germline-derived CDR1 and CDR2 are KGHSH and LQKENI. Trimming removed 3 bases at V and 5 bases at J, with 8 bases between.

V is TRBV10-3 and J is TRBJ2-5; 8 nucleotides agree with TRBD1. Germline-derived CDR1 and CDR2 are ENHRY and SYGVKD. J was trimmed by 5 bases and V by 10 bases; bases with no gene match: 6. This CDR3 has 12 amino acids. CDR3 amino acids: CATSGGMETQYF. CDR3 nucleotides: TGTGCCACTTCAGGGGGCATGGAGACCCAGTACTTC.

The V and J genes are TRBV29-1 and TRBJ2-7; D remains unclear. This CDR3 contains 11 residues. V lost 7 bases and J 2 bases, leaving 9 bases between the germline ends. Germline lookup yields CDR1 SQVTM and CDR2 ANQGSEA. The CDR3 nucleotides are TGCAGCGGTGAGGAAGCCTACGAGCAGTACTTC. Protein product: CSGEEAYEQYF.

The rearrangement joins TRBV10-2 to TRBJ2-7; TRBD2 matches 12 bases. V shed 6 bases, J shed 5 bases, and the junction held 8 bases outside the gene matches. Per the germline V gene, CDR1 is WSHSY and CDR2 is SAAADI. The CDR3 has 15 amino acids. CDR3 residues: CASRPGLAGSHEQYF. CDR3 nucleotides: TGCGCCAGCAGACCCGGACTAGCGGGATCCCACGAGCAGTACTTC.

This clonotype was seen more than once but under ten times. The chain recombines TRBV6-1 with TRBJ1-1; TRBD1 is a possible D gene (5 bases). Germline V gives CDR1 MNHNS, CDR2 SASEGT. V was trimmed by 4 bases and J by 6 bases, leaving 21 bases between them. This CDR3 has 16 amino acids. CDR3 sequence: CASSVSREYPWAEAFF. The CDR3 region has the DNA TGTGCCAGCAGTGTATCCAGGGAGTACCCCTGGGCTGAAGCTTTCTTT.

The gene calls are TRBV5-1 and TRBJ2-1, with TRBD1 matching 9 bases. The CDR3 has 15 amino acids. CDR1 is SGHRS, CDR2 YFSETQ, per germline. V lost 4 bases, J lost 3 bases, and 5 bases stayed unmatched. CDR3 amino acids: CASSPDRGNYNEQFF. CDR3 sequence (DNA): TGCGCCAGCAGCCCCGACAGGGGGAACTACAATGAGCAGTTCTTC.

There are a few counts of this clonotype. The CDR3 bases are TGTGCCATCCCTGCGAAGGCCGGCGGAAGCACAGATACGCAGTATTTT. Protein sequence: CAIPAKAGGSTDTQYF. The V gene is TRBV10-3, the J gene TRBJ2-3, with D unresolved. The CDR3 contains 16 residues. Germline-derived CDR1 and CDR2 are ENHRY and SYGVKD. Trimming stripped 8 bases from V and 0 bases from J, with 18 bases between.

The chain joins TRBV18 to TRBJ2-3, with D unclear. The CDR3 covers 20 residues. Germline V lookup: CDR1 KGHSH, CDR2 LQKENI. V dropped 6 bases and J dropped 5 bases, with 33 bases sitting between them. The CDR3 nucleotides are TGTGCCAGCTCCCTAACCCGTACCACCTCAACGACACGACTGGGAGATACGCAGTATTTT. Translating gives CASSLTRTTSTTRLGDTQYF.

V usage is TRBV30 and J usage is TRBJ1-2; TRBD1 might be the D (6 bases). Germline V gene data show CDR1 as GTSNPN and CDR2 as SVGIG (reference sequence). CDR3 size: 12 residues. The ends were cut back, 0 bases at V and 9 bases at J, with 11 bases in the middle. DNA of the CDR3: TGTGCCTGGAGTGTACAACAGGGCAGCTACACCTTC. As protein: CAWSVQQGSYTF.

Concerning this clonotype: This may stem from a read error, because a much larger clone lies one nucleotide away. The V and J genes are TRBV5-1 and TRBJ2-3; D is unclear. From germline, CDR1 is SGHRS and CDR2 YFSETQ. This CDR3 comprises 12 residues. The CDR3 nucleotides are TGCGTCAGCACCCTGAACTCAGGTATCCAGTATTTT. It specifies CVSTLNSGIQYF.

This clonotype was observed a single time. The chain is built from TRBV6-1 and TRBJ1-1; D unresolved. The CDR3 contains 13 residues. CDR1 and CDR2 (germline): MNHNS, SASEGT. V was pared by 3 bases and J by 3 bases, with 8 bases between. The CDR3 DNA reads as TGTGCCAGCAGTGATTGGGAGTACACTGAAGCTTTCTTT. Translation: CASSDWEYTEAFF.

As concerns this clonotype: The junction differs from germline at one of its ends, possibly a read error. In DNA form, the CDR3 reads TGTGTCAGCAGTTGCCCCCGGGCCACCTACAATGAGCAGTTCTTC. Its protein is CVSSCPRATYNEQFF. The genes are TRBV27 and TRBJ2-1; D ambiguous. The CDR3 covers 15 residues. The germline V gene encodes CDR1 MNHEY and CDR2 SMNVEV (reference sequence).